A selection of T cell receptor beta chains follows, all from one sample in a study of early T cells in non-severe SARS-CoV-2 infection. From the 5' RACE reads, TCRdb called clonotypes with MiXCR, one entry per CDR3 protein. The sample carries tens of thousands of distinct CDR3 sequences, roughly 12% recorded once. Sequenced: whole blood. Receptors originate from an adult who was a healthcare worker with PCR-confirmed SARS-CoV-2 infection or an uninfected control (not recorded which). Both conserved end residues are part of each CDR3. Fields, in order: J gene, D gene, clone size, V gene, CDR3 DNA, CDR3 protein. D genes are given only for firm matches. Some rows have no size entry. The others give once, few or many, or a class for an expanded clone.

J gene: TRBJ2-2
D gene: TRBD2
clone size: NA
V gene: TRBV19
CDR3 DNA: TGTGCCAGTAGTCCAGCGGGGGGATTATCCACCGGGGAGCTGTTTTTT
CDR3 protein: CASSPAGGLSTGELFF

J gene: TRBJ2-6
D gene: TRBD1
clone size: many
V gene: TRBV7-8
CDR3 DNA: TGTGCCAGCAGCGGCGGACAGGGGAAGTCTGGGGCCAACGTCCTGACTTTC
CDR3 protein: CASSGGQGKSGANVLTF

J gene: TRBJ2-7
D gene: TRBD2
clone size: NA
V gene: TRBV28
CDR3 DNA: TGTGCCAGCAGTTCCTATCGGACTAGCGGGAGGTACGAGCAGTACTTC
CDR3 protein: CASSSYRTSGRYEQYF

J gene: TRBJ2-1
D gene: TRBD2
clone size: NA
V gene: TRBV18
CDR3 DNA: TGTGCCAGCTCACCAAGCCCGACTAGCGGGACCTACAATGAGCAGTTCTTC
CDR3 protein: CASSPSPTSGTYNEQFF

J gene: TRBJ1-6
D gene: NA
clone size: NA
V gene: TRBV20-1
CDR3 DNA: TGCAGTGCTAGAGCCTCAGGTTCACCCCTCCACTTT
CDR3 protein: CSARASGSPLHF

J gene: TRBJ2-6
D gene: NA
clone size: NA
V gene: TRBV28
CDR3 DNA: TGTGCCAGCGGCTCGGGACGACCTTTGACTGGGGCCAACGTCCTGACTTTC
CDR3 protein: CASGSGRPLTGANVLTF

J gene: TRBJ2-3
D gene: TRBD2
clone size: NA
V gene: TRBV29-1
CDR3 DNA: TGCAGCGCCCAGGGACTAGCGGCAACGAGCACAGATACGCAGTATTTT
CDR3 protein: CSAQGLAATSTDTQYF

J gene: TRBJ2-5
D gene: NA
clone size: many
V gene: TRBV3-1
CDR3 DNA: TGTGCCAGCAGCCAAGAAGGGAGGATCCAAGAGACCCAGTACTTC
CDR3 protein: CASSQEGRIQETQYF

J gene: TRBJ2-1
D gene: TRBD2
clone size: few
V gene: TRBV6-2/TRBV6-3
CDR3 DNA: TGTGCCAGCAGTCGACGGACTAGCGGGTCCGATGAGCAGTTCTTC
CDR3 protein: CASSRRTSGSDEQFF

J gene: TRBJ2-7
D gene: TRBD2
clone size: many
V gene: TRBV20-1
CDR3 DNA: TGCAGTGCTGCCCGACTAGCGGGAAGCTACGAGCAGTACTTC
CDR3 protein: CSAARLAGSYEQYF

J gene: TRBJ1-2
D gene: NA
clone size: few
V gene: TRBV29-1
CDR3 DNA: TGCAGCGGGTTAACAGGGATATATGGCTACACCTTC
CDR3 protein: CSGLTGIYGYTF

J gene: TRBJ1-2
D gene: NA
clone size: few
V gene: TRBV11-2
CDR3 DNA: TGTGCCAGCAGCCCCTCGCCCGAGGCATCTGCTAACTATGGCTACACCTTC
CDR3 protein: CASSPSPEASANYGYTF

J gene: TRBJ2-3
D gene: NA
clone size: once
V gene: TRBV14
CDR3 DNA: TGTGCCAGCAGCCAAGTATTGGGCACAGATACGCAGTATTTT
CDR3 protein: CASSQVLGTDTQYF

J gene: TRBJ1-6
D gene: NA
clone size: many
V gene: TRBV3-1
CDR3 DNA: TGTGCCAGCAGCAGGGAAGCTAATTCACCCCTCCACTTT
CDR3 protein: CASSREANSPLHF

J gene: TRBJ1-3
D gene: NA
clone size: many
V gene: TRBV19
CDR3 DNA: TGTGCCAGCCTACATCCTTCTGGAAACACCATATATTTT
CDR3 protein: CASLHPSGNTIYF

J gene: TRBJ1-5
D gene: NA
clone size: few
V gene: TRBV28
CDR3 DNA: TGTGCCAGCAGTTTCCAGGGAGTAGGAGATCAGCCCCAGCATTTT
CDR3 protein: CASSFQGVGDQPQHF

J gene: TRBJ2-3
D gene: TRBD2
clone size: few
V gene: TRBV3-1
CDR3 DNA: TGTGCCAGCAGCCAGCGCACTAGCGGGATCACAGATACGCAGTATTTT
CDR3 protein: CASSQRTSGITDTQYF

J gene: TRBJ2-5
D gene: NA
clone size: few
V gene: TRBV16
CDR3 DNA: TGTGCCAGCAGCCAATCGGGAGAGACCCAGTACTTC
CDR3 protein: CASSQSGETQYF

J gene: TRBJ1-1
D gene: NA
clone size: many
V gene: TRBV9
CDR3 DNA: TGTGCCAGCAGTGGAGGATTAACGACTGAAGCTTTCTTT
CDR3 protein: CASSGGLTTEAFF

J gene: TRBJ1-2
D gene: NA
clone size: many
V gene: TRBV4-1
CDR3 DNA: TGCGCCAGCAGCCAGGGGCCGGACATCTATGGCTACACCTTC
CDR3 protein: CASSQGPDIYGYTF

J gene: TRBJ1-1
D gene: NA
clone size: many
V gene: TRBV10-3
CDR3 DNA: TGTGCCACCCACCGGACGGGACAACAAAACACTGAAGCTTTCTTT
CDR3 protein: CATHRTGQQNTEAFF

J gene: TRBJ1-2
D gene: TRBD1
clone size: few
V gene: TRBV7-8
CDR3 DNA: TGTGCCAGCAGCTTGTCAGGGACAGGGATTCGGATATATGGCTACACCTTC
CDR3 protein: CASSLSGTGIRIYGYTF

J gene: TRBJ2-7
D gene: NA
clone size: NA
V gene: TRBV20-1
CDR3 DNA: TGCAGTGCTAGACCGCAGGGCCCTTACGAGCAGTACTTC
CDR3 protein: CSARPQGPYEQYF

J gene: TRBJ2-1
D gene: NA
clone size: NA
V gene: TRBV28
CDR3 DNA: TGTGCCAGCAGTGGGGGAGGACCCCGAGGGGAGCAGTTCTTC
CDR3 protein: CASSGGGPRGEQFF

J gene: TRBJ2-1
D gene: NA
clone size: many
V gene: TRBV29-1
CDR3 DNA: TGCAGCGTCCGTGATACCGGGAGCTCTACCTACAATGAGCAGTTCTTC
CDR3 protein: CSVRDTGSSTYNEQFF

J gene: TRBJ2-2
D gene: TRBD2
clone size: NA
V gene: TRBV6-6
CDR3 DNA: TGTGCCAGCAGTTACGGGACTAGCGGGAGGGCCTTCGGCGGGGAGCTGTTTTTT
CDR3 protein: CASSYGTSGRAFGGELFF

J gene: TRBJ1-1
D gene: NA
clone size: many
V gene: TRBV28
CDR3 DNA: TGTGCCAGTCGGGGCAACACTGAAGCTTTCTTT
CDR3 protein: CASRGNTEAFF